This TCR beta chain was recorded in a study of cytomegalovirus exposure and HLA in healthy donors. Note on this clone: Its antigen is not known.

The PCR was carried out with 60 Vbeta primers and 13 Jbeta primers. Using immunoSEQ multiplex PCR, the repertoire was profiled, and TCRdb retains in-frame clones only, with some absent. The table shows approximately 180,000 clones, with 70% to 80% occurring only once. The study, taken as a whole, reports: Trimming of TCR beta V- and J-genes showed a link, identified in a later analysis, to a missense DCLRE1C variant. Several of the most significant clusters appeared, in a later analysis, to be linked to common viral pathogens.

Material for sequencing was PBMCs. The sequence came from a woman aged 45 to 65 in good health and CMV-seronegative.

The CDR3 region is CASSRGQKTSTDTQYF. The CDR3 DNA is TGCGCCAGCAGCAGGGGACAGAAGACTAGCACAGATACGCAGTATTTT. The rearrangement joins TRBV5-1 to TRBJ2-3; 7 nucleotides match TRBD1. V trimming: 4 bases; J trimming: 0 bases; junction bases outside the gene matches: 8. The CDR3 contains 16 residues. CDR1 SGHRS and CDR2 YFSETQ come from the germline V gene.